The sequence of this TCR beta chain was determined in a study of CD8+CD57+ T cells in acquired aplastic anemia. Before being chosen for sequencing, patients had shown CD8+CD57+ cell expansion by flow cytometry. This CDR3 has 14 amino acids. The germline V gene has CDR1 DFQATT and CDR2 SNEGSKA (reference sequence). Trimming took 4 bases from V and 2 from J, leaving 11 bases between them. Using genomic DNA as the template, TCR beta VDJ and CDR3 profiling was carried out. MiXCR, applied by TCRdb to the reads, yields one record per CDR3 protein. The sample carries about 160,000 distinct CDR3 sequences, around 48% recorded once.

The genes are TRBV20-1 and TRBJ2-2; D ambiguous. Input material: sorted CD4+, CD8+, or CD8+CD57+ T cells (not recorded which) from PBMCs. The source is a human donor with aplastic anemia. The CDR3 sequence is CSATGRFNTGELFF. The CDR3 DNA reads as TGCAGTGCTACCGGACGGTTTAACACCGGGGAGCTGTTTTTT.